These T cell receptor beta chains were read from a single sample in a study of beta chain features in type 1 diabetes. Sequencing used immunoSEQ multiplex PCR; TCRdb keeps in-frame clones, though not all of them. The repertoire has 100,000 to 150,000 clones, roughly a sixth of them found once; the top ten carry 2.6%. The specimen sequenced was central memory CD4+ T cells from blood. These receptors were collected from a man younger than 30 with type 1 diabetes. Each CDR3 is given with its conserved first and last residue. The D gene is left open where the match is weak. Not every row has a clone size; where given, it reads once, few, many or a size class.

TRBV11-2,TRBJ2-5,TRBD1,few,CASSSLGQGWMTQYF,TGTGCCAGCAGCTCCCTGGGACAGGGATGGATGACCCAGTACTTC
TRBV7-2,TRBJ2-7,NA,few,CASSLGGRSSYEQYF,TGTGCCAGCAGCCTTGGGGGCAGGAGCTCCTACGAGCAGTACTTC
TRBV18,TRBJ2-3,NA,few,CASSPRNSLTSTDTQYF,TGTGCCAGCTCACCAAGGAACAGCTTAACTAGCACAGATACGCAGTATTTT
TRBV6-6,TRBJ2-3,NA,few,CASSWGPGSDTQYF,TGTGCCAGCAGTTGGGGCCCGGGGTCAGATACGCAGTATTTT
TRBV5-4,TRBJ1-4,TRBD1,NA,CASSLDRGREKLFF,TGTGCCAGCAGCTTGGACAGGGGTCGCGAAAAACTGTTTTTT
TRBV6-5,TRBJ2-1,TRBD1,few,CASRITGGSYNEQFF,TGTGCCAGCAGAATCACAGGGGGAAGCTACAATGAGCAGTTCTTC
TRBV14,TRBJ2-7,TRBD1,NA,CASSPDRDAYEQYF,TGTGCCAGCAGCCCAGACAGGGATGCATACGAGCAGTACTTC
TRBV5-6,TRBJ2-7,TRBD1,few,CASGGTGPYEQYF,TGTGCCAGCGGAGGGACAGGCCCATACGAGCAGTACTTC
TRBV27,TRBJ2-3,TRBD2,few,CASSFSSGGAETQYF,TGTGCCAGCAGTTTCTCTAGCGGGGGGGCCGAGACGCAGTATTTT
TRBV30,TRBJ2-7,NA,few,CAWSTVSRWLF,TGTGCCTGGAGTACTGTTTCTAGATGGCTATTC
TRBV2,TRBJ2-1,NA,few,CASSEYEQFF,TGTGCCAGCAGTGAATATGAGCAGTTCTTC
TRBV5-4,TRBJ1-6,NA,NA,CASSPMEASYNSPLHF,TGTGCCAGCAGCCCTATGGAGGCTTCCTATAATTCACCCCTCCACTTT
TRBV6-5,TRBJ1-2,TRBD1,NA,CASSYSGTGGSYGYTF,TGTGCCAGCAGTTACTCTGGGACAGGGGGTTCCTATGGCTACACCTTC
TRBV28,TRBJ1-3,NA,NA,CASSFRTTGNTIYF,TGTGCCAGCAGTTTTCGGACGACTGGAAACACCATATATTTT
TRBV7-2,TRBJ2-7,NA,many,CASSLWASPNEQYF,TGTGCCAGCAGCTTATGGGCTAGCCCGAACGAGCAGTACTTC
TRBV19,TRBJ1-2,NA,NA,CASTYTSTENYGYTF,TGTGCCAGTACCTACACCTCGACAGAGAACTATGGCTACACCTTC
TRBV7-3,TRBJ1-1,NA,NA,CASSQDRNTEAFF,TGTGCCAGCAGCCAAGACAGGAACACTGAAGCTTTCTTT
TRBV18,TRBJ2-5,TRBD2,few,CASSPAGVQETQYF,TGTGCCAGCTCACCCGCGGGGGTCCAAGAGACCCAGTACTTC
TRBV11-2,TRBJ1-5,NA,few,CASSPQASSNQPQHF,TGTGCCAGCAGCCCACAGGCCTCTAGCAATCAGCCCCAGCATTTT
TRBV6-6,TRBJ1-6,TRBD1,few,CASREPGQYNSPLHF,TGTGCCAGCAGAGAACCGGGACAGTATAATTCACCCCTCCACTTT
TRBV9,TRBJ2-1,NA,many,CASSVNLGEQFF,TGTGCCAGCAGCGTAAACCTGGGAGAGCAGTTCTTC
TRBV2,TRBJ1-2,NA,few,CASSEASGNYGYTF,TGTGCCAGCAGTGAAGCTTCGGGTAACTATGGCTACACCTTC
TRBV18,TRBJ2-3,TRBD2,few,CASSSGLAGVGTDTQYF,TGTGCCAGCTCATCCGGACTAGCGGGAGTTGGGACAGATACGCAGTATTTT
TRBV18,TRBJ2-1,NA,few,CASSAHNEQFF,TGTGCCAGCTCAGCACACAATGAGCAGTTCTTC
TRBV2,TRBJ2-5,NA,few,CASSEKDTSHETQYF,TGTGCCAGCAGTGAGAAGGACACTTCCCACGAGACCCAGTACTTC
TRBV12-5,TRBJ2-1,TRBD2,NA,CASGLVIYGSGRSYNEQFF,TGTGCTAGTGGTTTGGTAATTTATGGTAGCGGGAGGTCCTACAATGAGCAGTTCTTC
TRBV11-2,TRBJ2-2,TRBD2,NA,CASSLGLAAGNTGELFF,TGTGCCAGCAGCTTAGGGCTAGCGGCGGGGAACACCGGGGAGCTGTTTTTT
TRBV4-3,TRBJ1-2,NA,few,CASSRDTGNQGGYTF,TGCGCCAGCAGCCGAGACACTGGGAACCAGGGGGGCTACACCTTC
TRBV6-5,TRBJ2-7,TRBD1,NA,CASSYNYRGSYEQYF,TGTGCCAGCAGTTACAACTACAGGGGGAGTTACGAGCAGTACTTC
TRBV29-1,TRBJ2-5,NA,few,CSVPQAPQETQYF,TGCAGCGTTCCACAGGCCCCACAAGAGACCCAGTACTTC
TRBV7-2,TRBJ2-5,TRBD2,NA,CASSTGLAGGQETQYF,TGTGCCAGCAGCACGGGACTAGCGGGAGGGCAAGAGACCCAGTACTTC
TRBV29-1,TRBJ2-6,NA,NA,CSVSDVFSGANVLTF,TGCAGCGTTTCCGACGTGTTCTCTGGGGCCAACGTCCTGACTTTC
TRBV5-4,TRBJ2-6,TRBD1,few,CASSLLRGQGNSGANVLTF,TGTGCCAGCAGCCTCCTTCGAGGACAGGGGAACTCTGGGGCCAACGTCCTGACTTTC
TRBV29-1,TRBJ1-1,NA,many,CSALTGHTEAFF,TGCAGCGCCCTAACGGGGCACACTGAAGCTTTCTTT
TRBV15,TRBJ1-6,NA,NA,CATSRDRVRNSPLHF,TGTGCCACCAGCAGAGATAGGGTGAGGAATTCACCCCTCCACTTT
TRBV11-2,TRBJ1-1,NA,few,CASSADRNTEAFF,TGTGCCAGCAGCGCAGACCGGAACACTGAAGCTTTCTTT
TRBV18,TRBJ2-5,NA,few,CASSEGVGETQYF,TGTGCCAGCTCTGAAGGGGTTGGAGAGACCCAGTACTTC
TRBV19,TRBJ1-2,NA,few,CASRQVRGYTF,TGTGCCAGTCGCCAGGTTCGAGGCTACACCTTC
TRBV7-2,TRBJ1-5,NA,many,CASSLDVGPQHF,TGTGCCAGCAGCTTAGATGTAGGGCCCCAGCATTTT
TRBV4-1,TRBJ2-7,NA,NA,CASSQEDGSYEQYF,TGCGCCAGCAGCCAAGAAGATGGCAGCTACGAGCAGTACTTC
TRBV7-7,TRBJ2-5,TRBD1,few,CASSLDPGGQETQYF,TGTGCTAGCAGCTTAGACCCAGGGGGTCAAGAGACCCAGTACTTC